These 18 T cell receptor beta chains originate from one sample sequenced in a study of T-cell memory formation after mild COVID-19. TCRdb used MiXCR to reprocess the 5' RACE reads, holding one entry per CDR3 protein. The table has fewer than 50,000 distinct CDR3 sequences, roughly 9.8% seen once. The sequenced sample was PBMCs or a T cell subset sorted from them (not recorded which). All receptors derive from an adult woman who had mild COVID-19 (a few samples of this study predate the infection). Cell type and time point are not known.

This clonotype was detected many times. The chain is built from TRBV5-1 and TRBJ2-1, with unresolved D. V lost 0 bases to trimming and J lost 5 bases, with 9 bases between them. Germline loops: CDR1 SGHRS, CDR2 YFSETQ. The CDR3 loop spans 14 amino acids. As DNA, the CDR3 is TGCGCCAGCAGCTTGGGAGGCGCAGACAATGAGCAGTTCTTC. It is translated as CASSLGGADNEQFF. Together with reference TRBV5-1 and TRBJ2-1, the CDR3 gives the full variable domain: KAGVTQTPRYLIKTRGQQVTLSCSPISGHRSVSWYQQTPGQGLQFLFEYFSETQRNKGNFPGRFSGRQFSNSRSEMNVSTLELGDSALYLCASSLGGADNEQFFGPGTRLTVL.

The genes are TRBV12-3 or TRBV12-4 and TRBJ2-3, with D perhaps TRBD2 (6 bases). The CDR3 spans 15 residues. Trimming removed 5 bases at V and 0 bases at J, with 12 bases between. The CDR3 is CASSPSGTSTDTQYF. In DNA, the CDR3 is TGTGCCAGCAGTCCCTCGGGGACTAGCACAGATACGCAGTATTTT.

This clonotype came up a few times. This chain connects TRBV25-1 to TRBJ2-3; 7 bases line up with TRBD2. This CDR3 region has 14 residues. Germline lookup yields CDR1 MGHDK and CDR2 SYGVNS. After removal of 8 bases from V and 2 bases from J, the junction contained 7 bases not matched to a gene. CDR3 nucleotides: TGTGCCAGCGGGAAGACTAGCCTCACAGATACGCAGTATTTT. Amino acid sequence: CASGKTSLTDTQYF.

This clonotype occurred many times. The chain links TRBV11-2 to TRBJ2-1, with TRBD1 matching over 9 bases. CDR3 length equals 15 residues. V was clipped by 4 bases and J by 5 bases; unmatched bases: 6. CDR1 is SGHAT and CDR2 is FQNNGV in the germline V gene. The CDR3 DNA sequence: TGTGCCAGCAGCTCTTCGGACAGGGGCGACAATGAGCAGTTCTTC. As protein: CASSSSDRGDNEQFF.

This clonotype was seen a few times. The chain couples TRBV3-1 to TRBJ1-1; D perhaps matches TRBD1 (5 bases). The germline V and J ends were trimmed by 1 base and 4 bases, with 13 bases remaining between them. Germline-derived CDR1 and CDR2 are LGHDT and YNNKEL (reference sequence). CDR3 length equals 15 residues. This chain's CDR3 is CASSQGGGGATEAFF. The CDR3 coding sequence is TGTGCCAGCAGCCAAGGCGGGGGAGGTGCCACTGAAGCTTTCTTT.

This chain joins TRBV4-3 and TRBJ2-1; TRBD2 aligns across 8 bases. V was pared by 3 bases and J by 2 bases, with 9 bases of the junction left unmatched. The CDR3 extends over 17 amino acids. In germline, CDR1 is LGHNA, CDR2 YSLEER. The CDR3 loop is CASSQDSGTTPYNEQFF. CDR3 DNA sequence: TGCGCCAGCAGCCAGGATAGCGGGACTACCCCCTACAATGAGCAGTTCTTC.

This clonotype was seen a handful of times. The gene calls are TRBV9 and TRBJ1-4, with D unclear. Germline V gene lookup returns CDR1 SGDLS and CDR2 YYNGEE. The CDR3 totals 15 residues. Trimming took 0 bases from V and 5 from J, leaving 11 bases between them. The CDR3 protein is CASSVGTVENEKLFF. CDR3 nucleotide sequence: TGTGCCAGCAGCGTAGGCACGGTGGAGAATGAAAAACTGTTTTTT. The full variable domain, completed using reference TRBV9 and TRBJ1-4, is DSGVTQTPKHLITATGQRVTLRCSPRSGDLSVYWYQQSLDQGLQFLIQYYNGEERAKGNILERFSAQQFPDLHSELNLSSLELGDSALYFCASSVGTVENEKLFFGSGTQLSVL.

At least ten counts were recorded for this clonotype. V is TRBV24-1 and J is TRBJ2-3; D could derive from TRBD1 or TRBD2 (5 bases each). With 8 bases removed from V and 0 bases from J, the gap between germline ends came to 8 bases. CDR1 and CDR2 from the germline V gene are KGHDR and SFDVKD. The length of the CDR3 is 13 residues. CDR3 in amino acids: CATTRDSTDTQYF. CDR3 DNA sequence: TGTGCCACCACCAGGGACAGCACAGATACGCAGTATTTT.

This chain connects TRBV18 to TRBJ2-7; D is unresolved. Germline V gene sequence: CDR1 KGHSH, CDR2 LQKENI. The V and J ends lost 5 bases and 5 bases respectively, with 16 bases between them. CDR3 size: 14 residues. DNA of the CDR3: TGTGCCAGCTCATCAGGCCCCCAAGGCAACGAGCAGTACTTC. Its translation is CASSSGPQGNEQYF. The complete variable domain, with remaining parts taken from reference TRBV18 and TRBJ2-7, reads NAGVMQNPRHLVRRRGQEARLRCSPMKGHSHVYWYRQLPEEGLKFMVYLQKENIIDESGMPKERFSAEFPKEGPSILRIQQVVRGDSAAYFCASSSGPQGNEQYFGPGTRLTVT.

This clonotype was observed a few times. V and J are TRBV5-1 and TRBJ2-7; no firm D call. V lost 4 bases and J lost 6, with 20 bases in between. Germline CDR1 reads SGHRS; CDR2 reads YFSETQ. The CDR3 has 15 residues. In nucleotides, the CDR3 is TGCGCCAGCAGCATAAGTTCGGTGGGCGTCGGCGAGCAGTACTTC. Protein: CASSISSVGVGEQYF.

A few counts support this clonotype. The chain employs TRBV20-1 and TRBJ1-6; D uncertain. The CDR3 runs to 15 residues. V was clipped by 7 bases and J by 2 bases, with 15 bases between them. Per germline, CDR1 DFQATT and CDR2 SNEGSKA (reference sequence). CDR3: CSGGKGLAYNSPLHF. The CDR3 DNA reads as TGCAGTGGAGGGAAGGGATTGGCCTATAATTCACCCCTCCACTTT.

CDR3 in amino acids: CASSANQREAFF. The CDR3 coding sequence is TGTGCCAGCAGTGCGAACCAGAGGGAAGCTTTCTTT. This chain uses TRBV6-1 with TRBJ1-1; no firm D call. Trimming pared 4 bases from V and 8 bases from J, leaving 11 bases between. The CDR3 is 12 amino acids. Germline V CDR1 and CDR2: MNHNS, SASEGT.

The chain uses TRBV19 and TRBJ2-7, with TRBD2 as a possible D gene (6 bases). This CDR3 is 14 amino acids long. V was pared by 4 bases and J by 3 bases, with 13 bases between. CDR1 is LNHDA, CDR2 SQIVND, per germline (reference sequence). The CDR3 loop is CASSRQGGGYEQYF. The CDR3 DNA is TGTGCCAGTAGTAGGCAGGGAGGCGGCTACGAGCAGTACTTC. The variable domain in full, with the rest retrieved from reference TRBV19 and TRBJ2-7, is DGGITQSPKYLFRKEGQNVTLSCEQNLNHDAMYWYRQDPGQGLRLIYYSQIVNDFQKGDIAEGYSVSREKKESFPLTVTSAQKNPTAFYLCASSRQGGGYEQYFGPGTRLTVT.

The CDR3 nucleotides read TGTGCCAGCAGCAGAATCACTAGAGGTCCGCCAGAGACCCAGTACTTC. Protein product: CASSRITRGPPETQYF. V is TRBV7-9 and J is TRBJ2-5; possible D gene TRBD2, 5 bases. V was cut by 5 bases and J by 4 bases, with 20 bases left in between. CDR1 is SEHNR, CDR2 FQNEAQ, per germline (reference sequence). The CDR3 runs to 16 residues.

This clonotype was found many times. The chain carries TRBV25-1 and TRBJ2-1; 11 bases are a match to TRBD2. This CDR3 comprises 19 residues. With V trimmed by 4 bases and J by 10 bases, 21 bases remained unmatched. CDR1 is MGHDK and CDR2 is SYGVNS in the germline V gene. The CDR3 is CASSGIGGSGRASGVEQFF. DNA of the CDR3: TGTGCCAGCAGTGGCATAGGTGGTAGCGGGAGGGCCAGTGGAGTGGAGCAGTTCTTC. The full variable domain, its missing parts supplied by reference TRBV25-1 and TRBJ2-1, is EADIYQTPRYLVIGTGKKITLECSQTMGHDKMYWYQQDPGMELHLIHYSYGVNSTEKGDLSSESTVSRIRTEHFPLTLESARPSHTSQYLCASSGIGGSGRASGVEQFFGPGTRLTVL.

This clonotype was counted many times. CDR3 DNA: TGTGCCAGCAGCTCCCCGGGGCACTATGGCTACACCTTC. This translates into CASSSPGHYGYTF. J is TRBJ1-2 and V is TRBV7-9; TRBD1 might be the D (5 bases). The V end was cut by 4 bases, the J end by 3 bases, with 9 bases between. The CDR3 contains 13 residues. Germline CDR1 is SEHNR and CDR2 is FQNEAQ (reference sequence).

This clonotype was seen ten or more times. The chain joins TRBV6-1 to TRBJ2-5; 9 bases align to TRBD2. Germline CDR1 reads MNHNS; CDR2 reads SASEGT. The CDR3 contains 15 residues. V lost 0 bases and J lost 2; bases outside the gene matches: 1. CDR3 bases: TGTGCCAGCAGTGAAGCTAGCGGGGGACAAGAGACCCAGTACTTC. Protein: CASSEASGGQETQYF.

This clonotype was counted a few times. The V gene is TRBV28, the J gene TRBJ2-3, with TRBD2 matching over 7 bases. The CDR3 is made up of 17 amino acids. Unmatched junction bases numbered 14, after V lost 6 bases and J lost 2 bases. Germline V lookup: CDR1 MDHEN, CDR2 SYDVKM. CDR3 amino acids: CASSPPAGGGSTDTQYF. CDR3 in DNA: TGTGCCAGCAGCCCTCCTGCGGGCGGGGGATCCACAGATACGCAGTATTTT.